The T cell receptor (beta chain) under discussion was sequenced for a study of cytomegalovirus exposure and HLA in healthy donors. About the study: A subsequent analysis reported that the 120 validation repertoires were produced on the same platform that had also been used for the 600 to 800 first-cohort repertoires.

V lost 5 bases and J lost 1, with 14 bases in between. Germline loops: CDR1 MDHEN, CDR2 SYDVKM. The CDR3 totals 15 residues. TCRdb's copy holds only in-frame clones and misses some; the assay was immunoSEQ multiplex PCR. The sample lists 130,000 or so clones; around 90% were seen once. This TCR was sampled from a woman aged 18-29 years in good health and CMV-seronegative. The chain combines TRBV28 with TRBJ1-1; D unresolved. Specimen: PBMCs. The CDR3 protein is CASSTLRRGNTEAFF. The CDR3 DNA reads TGTGCCAGCAGTACGTTGAGGCGGGGGAACACTGAAGCTTTCTTT.